This T cell receptor (beta chain) was found in a study of T cell clones after liver transplantation. About the research overall: Three of eight recipients were HCV-positive; others had non-autoimmune, non-viral indications. Regarding the study as a whole: Donor-reactive sequences fell more than third party-reactive ones, suggesting partial deletion.

Turning to this clone: Antigen: not known.

Libraries were prepared by immunoSEQ multiplex PCR; TCRdb keeps only in-frame clonotypes and omits some of them. The sample includes roughly 60,000 clones, roughly 70% of them seen just once. The CDR3 is 13 residues long. Germline-derived CDR1 and CDR2 are MDHEN and SYDVKM. V was clipped by 7 bases and J by 2 bases, with 9 bases between them. The material sequenced was CD4+ T cells from blood, taken at the approximately 16-month timepoint. The rearrangement uses TRBV28 and TRBJ1-5; D is unresolved. The TCR comes from a human patient who received a liver transplant. Some T cells may have come from the graft donor. CDR3 nucleotide sequence: TGTGCCAGCAAGTTACTAGGCAATCAGCCCCAGCATTTT. Translation: CASKLLGNQPQHF.